A selection of T cell receptor beta chains follows, all from one sample in a study of neoadjuvant anti-PD-1 for oral cavity cancer. The assay was immunoSEQ multiplex PCR, and TCRdb's table has in-frame clones only and misses some. The table includes roughly 14,000 clones, over 60% detected once. Here the sequenced sample was PBMCs, taken before nivolumab (anti-PD-1) treatment. These receptor sequences come from a person aged 40 to 85 with oral cavity squamous cell carcinoma. The CDR3 runs from the conserved cysteine through the conserved F or W. Each record gives: D gene, clone size, J gene, V gene, CDR3 DNA, CDR3 protein. D genes are given only for firm matches. Clone sizes are given selectively: once, few, many, or a class where the clone is expanded.

>-|once|TRBJ1-6|TRBV19
TGTGCCAGTAGTATAGAGGCGGCTTATAATTCACCCCTCCACTTT
CASSIEAAYNSPLHF
>TRBD1|once|TRBJ2-3|TRBV5-6
TGTGCCAGCAGCACCTACAGGGGGCCGACAGATACGCAGTATTTT
CASSTYRGPTDTQYF
>-|-|TRBJ2-2|TRBV11-2
TGTGCCAGCAGCTTAGGGGACACCGGGGAGCTGTTTTTT
CASSLGDTGELFF
>-|-|TRBJ1-6|TRBV7-2
TGTGCCAGCAGCCCCCGAGGTCCCCCCCTCCACTTT
CASSPRGPPLHF
>TRBD1|-|TRBJ1-1|TRBV7-9
TGTGCCAGCAGCTCGAATGACAGGGTGGACACTGAAGCTTTCTTT
CASSSNDRVDTEAFF
>TRBD2|-|TRBJ2-1|TRBV5-4
TGTGCCAGCAGCTGGGGGGGAGCCAATGAGCAGTTCTTC
CASSWGGANEQFF
>-|-|TRBJ1-1|TRBV11-2
TGTGCCAGCACCGATTCCGGGACACCGAACACTGAAGCTTTCTTT
CASTDSGTPNTEAFF
>TRBD1|-|TRBJ2-7|TRBV25-1
TGTGCCAGCAGTGGCACCGGGACAGGGTGGTACGAGCAGTACTTC
CASSGTGTGWYEQYF
>TRBD2|-|TRBJ2-1|TRBV5-5
TGTGCCAGCAGCTTACTTTATAGCGGGGCGTTAACCTACAATGAGCAGTTCTTC
CASSLLYSGALTYNEQFF
>-|-|TRBJ1-1|TRBV21-1
TGTGCCAGCAGCAAAGACGGAGGGTGGAACAGACCGAACACTGAAGCTTTCTTT
CASSKDGGWNRPNTEAFF
>-|-|TRBJ2-5|TRBV11-2
TGTGCCAGCAGCTTAAGGGGCGACCAAGAGACCCAGTACTTC
CASSLRGDQETQYF
>-|-|TRBJ2-3|TRBV12-5
TGTGCTAGTGGTTTGGATGAAACCCCGCAGTATTTT
CASGLDETPQYF
>-|-|TRBJ1-4|TRBV7-9
TGTGCCAGCAGCTTCGGGGGGCCTGGTAATGAAAAACTGTTTTTT
CASSFGGPGNEKLFF
>-|-|TRBJ2-1|TRBV5-1
TGCGCCAGCAGCCTACTAGCCTCGAGCTCCTACAATGAGCAGTTCTTC
CASSLLASSSYNEQFF
>TRBD2|-|TRBJ2-2|TRBV7-3
TGTGCCAGCAGCTTCCAGGCGGGAGGGACCGGGGAGCTGTTTTTT
CASSFQAGGTGELFF
>TRBD1|-|TRBJ2-7|TRBV6-5
TGTGCCAGCAGTTCCCCCCGGGACAGGGGGCGAAACGAGCAGTACTTC
CASSSPRDRGRNEQYF
>-|few|TRBJ1-6|TRBV10-1
TGCGCCAGCAGTGCCTCCTATAATTCACCCCTCCACTTT
CASSASYNSPLHF
>TRBD1|-|TRBJ2-2|TRBV19
TGTGCCAGTACCTTTGGGACAGGCCCAGCGAACACCGGGGAGCTGTTTTTT
CASTFGTGPANTGELFF
>-|few|TRBJ2-5|TRBV7-9
TGTGCCAGCAGCTTAGGCTTCAGGGGCTACCAAGAGACCCAGTACTTC
CASSLGFRGYQETQYF
>TRBD1|-|TRBJ2-2|TRBV7-3
TGTGCCAGCAGTCGCGGACAGGGGAACACCGGGGAGCTGTTTTTT
CASSRGQGNTGELFF
>-|-|TRBJ1-2|TRBV5-1
TGCGCCAGCAGCTTGGGAGGAGGAGACTATGGCTACACCTTC
CASSLGGGDYGYTF
>TRBD1|-|TRBJ1-5|TRBV19
TGTGCCAGTAGTAGGCGGGGCACAGGGGGAAGGCAGCCCCAGCATTTT
CASSRRGTGGRQPQHF